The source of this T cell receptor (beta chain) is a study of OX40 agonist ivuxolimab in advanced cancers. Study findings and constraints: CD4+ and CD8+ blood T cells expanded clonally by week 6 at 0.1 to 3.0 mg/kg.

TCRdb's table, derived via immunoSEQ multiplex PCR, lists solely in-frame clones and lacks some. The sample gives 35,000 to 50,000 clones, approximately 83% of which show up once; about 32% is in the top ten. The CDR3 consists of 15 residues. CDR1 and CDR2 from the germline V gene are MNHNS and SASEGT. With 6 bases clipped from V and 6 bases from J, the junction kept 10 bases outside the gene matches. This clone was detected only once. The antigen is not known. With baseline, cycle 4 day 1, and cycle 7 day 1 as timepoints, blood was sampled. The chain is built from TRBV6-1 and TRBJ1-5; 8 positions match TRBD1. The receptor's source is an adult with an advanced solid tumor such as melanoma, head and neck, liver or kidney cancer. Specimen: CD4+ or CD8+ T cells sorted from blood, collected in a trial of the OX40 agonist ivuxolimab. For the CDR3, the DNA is TGTGCCAGCAGCCTGACCCCAGGGGGCGGTCAGCCCCAGCATTTT. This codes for CASSLTPGGGQPQHF.